Each of the 10 T cell receptor beta chains below was sequenced from the same sample in a study of OX40 agonist ivuxolimab in advanced cancers. The library was generated by the immunoSEQ multiplex PCR assay. TCRdb carries this immuneACCESS record with in-frame sequences only. Its versions omit some clonotypes, under half of them owing to an unresolved V gene in the studies checked, with the rest unexplained. The sample contains some 80,000 clones, just under 85% of them found a single time. Jointly, the top ten make up roughly 25% of the sample. This sample comprised CD4+ or CD8+ T cells sorted from blood, obtained in a trial of the OX40 agonist ivuxolimab. The receptors come from an adult with an advanced solid tumor such as melanoma, head and neck, liver or kidney cancer.

The rearrangement joins TRBV19 to TRBJ1-5; the match to TRBD1 covers 7 bases. There are 18 residues in the CDR3. The trim removed 6 bases at V and 3 bases at J, leaving 17 bases unmatched. Germline V gene lookup returns CDR1 LNHDA and CDR2 SQIVND (reference sequence). In nucleotides, the CDR3 is TGTGCCAGTAGCCGGGACAGCGGTTCCAACGGCCTCAATCAGCCCCAGCATTTT. Amino acid sequence: CASSRDSGSNGLNQPQHF.

The chain joins TRBV11-2 to TRBJ2-7; D is possibly TRBD1 (6 bases). The V gene's germline CDR1 is SGHAT and CDR2 FQNNGV. The germline V and J ends were trimmed by 7 bases and 5 bases, with 24 bases remaining between them. This CDR3 comprises 16 residues. CDR3 sequence: CASIKNPMNRVDEQYF. CDR3 bases: TGTGCCAGCATTAAAAATCCGATGAACAGGGTGGACGAGCAGTACTTC.

This clone was recorded many times. This chain joins TRBV9 and TRBJ1-2, with D possibly matching TRBD1 (6 bases). V lost 0 bases, J lost 7 bases, and 13 bases lay in between. Germline values: CDR1 SGDLS, CDR2 YYNGEE. There are 14 residues in the CDR3. CDR3 amino acids: CASSVASQGRGYTF. CDR3 DNA sequence: TGTGCCAGCAGCGTAGCTTCACAGGGCCGTGGCTACACCTTC. The whole variable domain, remainder taken from reference TRBV9 and TRBJ1-2, is DSGVTQTPKHLITATGQRVTLRCSPRSGDLSVYWYQQSLDQGLQFLIQYYNGEERAKGNILERFSAQQFPDLHSELNLSSLELGDSALYFCASSVASQGRGYTFGSGTRLTVV.

The chain recombines TRBV4-1 with TRBJ1-2; TRBD1 is a possible D gene (5 bases). The CDR3 runs 19 residues. V dropped 1 base and J dropped 0 bases, with 21 bases sitting between them. Germline V gives CDR1 MGHRA, CDR2 YSYEKL. CDR3 nucleotide sequence: TGCGCCAGCAGCCAAGGAAAAAGCCTAGTTGGAGGGGCTAACTATGGCTACACCTTC. Residues: CASSQGKSLVGGANYGYTF.

The chain links TRBV4-3 to TRBJ1-4; D ambiguous. Germline-derived CDR1 and CDR2 are LGHNA and YSLEER. V dropped 1 base and J dropped 7 bases, with 13 bases sitting between them. This CDR3 contains 15 residues. The CDR3 DNA follows: TGCGCCAGCAGCCAAGCACCAGAATCGGGTGAAAAACTGTTTTTT. This gives the protein CASSQAPESGEKLFF.

This sequence joins TRBV19 and TRBJ2-5; 7 nucleotides align to TRBD2. Per germline, CDR1 LNHDA and CDR2 SQIVND (reference sequence). This CDR3 spans 16 amino acids. The V gene end was trimmed by 5 bases and the J gene end by 1 base; junction bases not matched to a gene: 10. The chain's CDR3 is CASSLLRGTTQETQYF. The CDR3 region has the DNA TGTGCCAGTAGTCTCCTGAGAGGGACTACCCAAGAGACCCAGTACTTC.

V gene TRBV6-5 combines with J gene TRBJ2-5; D is unclear. The V end lost 8 bases, the J end lost 5 bases, and 9 bases lay between the germline ends. Germline V gene sequence: CDR1 MNHEY, CDR2 SVGAGI. The CDR3 totals 11 residues. This chain's CDR3 is CASLLGETQYF. The CDR3 coding sequence is TGTGCCAGCCTACTTGGGGAGACCCAGTACTTC.

This sequence joins TRBV7-6 and TRBJ2-5, with TRBD2 matching 14 bases. This CDR3 region has 18 residues. J gave up 4 bases and V 4 bases, and 11 bases lay outside the gene matches. Germline V gene lookup returns CDR1 SGHVS and CDR2 FNYEAQ. The CDR3 here is CASSSGLAGGPPGETQYF. CDR3 DNA sequence: TGTGCCAGCAGCTCTGGACTAGCGGGGGGACCCCCTGGAGAGACCCAGTACTTC.

This clone was detected a few times. V usage is TRBV5-6 and J usage is TRBJ2-3, with TRBD2 matching 9 bases. Trimming cost V 4 bases and J 4 bases; bases outside gene matches: 7. In germline, CDR1 is SGHDT, CDR2 YYEEEE. The length of the CDR3 is 15 residues. The CDR3 is CASSVGRLAADTQYF. The CDR3 DNA reads as TGTGCCAGCAGCGTTGGGCGACTAGCGGCAGATACGCAGTATTTT. Combining the CDR3 with reference TRBV5-6 and TRBJ2-3 gives the whole variable domain DAGVTQSPTHLIKTRGQQVTLRCSPKSGHDTVSWYQQALGQGPQFIFQYYEEEERQRGNFPDRFSGHQFPNYSSELNVNALLLGDSALYLCASSVGRLAADTQYFGPGTRLTVL.

This clone has more than one count but fewer than ten. The genes are TRBV5-4 and TRBJ1-5; no reliable D call. V dropped 4 bases and J dropped 0 bases, with 8 bases sitting between them. The CDR3 extends over 14 amino acids. CDR1 and CDR2 from the germline V gene are SGHNT and YYREEE (reference sequence). CDR3: CASSEDRSNQPQHF. Here the CDR3 DNA reads TGTGCCAGCAGCGAGGACCGTAGCAATCAGCCCCAGCATTTT.